The 11 T cell receptor beta chains in this list originate from one sample, sequenced in a study of blood T cell repertoires in COVID-19. The data were produced by immunoSEQ multiplex PCR, yet TCRdb's version contains in-frame clones alone and is incomplete. The sample holds about 280,000 clones, around nine tenths seen once. Sequenced sample: PBMCs or T cells enriched from blood (not recorded which). Receptor source: a woman aged 40 to 50 who had recovered from COVID-19.

V and J are TRBV6-2 or TRBV6-3 and TRBJ2-6; D is unresolved. The ends were cut back, 5 bases at V and 1 base at J, with 3 bases in the middle. The germline V gene has CDR1 MNHEY and CDR2 SVGEGT. This CDR3 contains 13 residues. The CDR3 nucleotides read TGTGCCAGCAGTCTATCTGGGGCCAACGTCCTGACTTTC. Protein sequence: CASSLSGANVLTF.

The V and J genes are TRBV7-2 and TRBJ2-3, with TRBD2 matching 12 bases. J was trimmed by 5 bases and V by 5 bases; bases with no gene match: 8. Germline V CDR1 and CDR2: SGHTA, FQGNSA. This CDR3 region has 16 residues. Written as DNA, the CDR3 is TGTGCCAGCAGCGCGCTAGCGGGAGGGCAGGTAGATACGCAGTATTTT. It codes for CASSALAGGQVDTQYF.

The chain links TRBV3-1 (or the pseudogene TRBV3-2) to TRBJ2-1; 8 nucleotides agree with TRBD2. In germline, CDR1 is LGHDT, CDR2 YNNKEL (reference sequence). Losses at the gene ends were 3 bases for V and 7 bases for J; bases not matched to a gene: 8. The CDR3 runs 15 residues. The CDR3 loop is CASSQGAGEDNEQFF. The DNA of the CDR3 is TGTGCCAGCAGCCAGGGAGCGGGAGAAGATAATGAGCAGTTCTTC.

This chain uses TRBV5-6 with TRBJ1-2, with 7 bases that match TRBD1. Germline-derived CDR1 and CDR2 are SGHDT and YYEEEE. The CDR3 consists of 15 residues. The V segment lost 3 bases and the J segment 5 bases; nucleotides outside the gene matches: 10. The CDR3 DNA reads TGTGCCAGCAGCTCCCCCGGACAGGTCGGGTATGGCTACACCTTC. This codes for CASSSPGQVGYGYTF. Full variable domain (rest looked up from reference TRBV5-6 and TRBJ1-2): DAGVTQSPTHLIKTRGQQVTLRCSPKSGHDTVSWYQQALGQGPQFIFQYYEEEERQRGNFPDRFSGHQFPNYSSELNVNALLLGDSALYLCASSSPGQVGYGYTFGSGTRLTVV.

The J gene is TRBJ2-7, the V gene TRBV7-2, with 7 bases lining up with TRBD2. V trimming: 6 bases; J trimming: 0 bases; junction bases outside the gene matches: 5. There are 14 residues in the CDR3. Germline CDR1 and CDR2: SGHTA and FQGNSA. The CDR3 sequence is CASSGGGSSYEQYF. DNA for the CDR3: TGTGCCAGCAGTGGTGGCGGGAGCTCCTACGAGCAGTACTTC.

This clone was seen just once. V and J are TRBV28 and TRBJ2-7; 14 bases are shared with TRBD2. The CDR3 runs 16 residues. The germline V gene has CDR1 MDHEN and CDR2 SYDVKM. J gave up 5 bases and V 4 bases, and 7 bases lay outside the gene matches. The CDR3 region has the DNA TGTGCCAGCAGTTCCCCGACTAGCGGGAGGGCCCACGAGCAGTACTTC. This gives the protein CASSSPTSGRAHEQYF. Using reference TRBV28 and TRBJ2-7 for the parts outside the CDR3, the full variable domain is DVKVTQSSRYLVKRTGEKVFLECVQDMDHENMFWYRQDPGLGLRLIYFSYDVKMKEKGDIPEGYSVSREKKERFSLILESASTNQTSMYLCASSSPTSGRAHEQYFGPGTRLTVT.

This rearrangement joins TRBV6-4 to TRBJ2-7; 7 nucleotides agree with TRBD1. This CDR3 comprises 16 residues. Trimming at V came to 6 bases and at J to 3 bases, leaving 14 bases not matched to a gene. Germline V gives CDR1 MRHNA, CDR2 SNTAGT. CDR3 sequence reads: CASRRPGGARIYEQYF. In DNA form, the CDR3 reads TGTGCCAGCAGGCGGCCAGGGGGAGCCCGAATCTACGAGCAGTACTTC.

V and J are TRBV3-1 (or the pseudogene TRBV3-2) and TRBJ2-5, with 9 bases aligning to TRBD1. The CDR3 is made up of 14 amino acids. Germline V lookup: CDR1 LGHDT, CDR2 YNNKEL (reference sequence). V dropped 1 base and J dropped 5; count of bases not matched to a gene: 2. Here the CDR3 reads CASSQATGGETQYF. Here the CDR3 DNA reads TGTGCCAGCAGCCAAGCTACAGGGGGCGAGACCCAGTACTTC.

CDR3 residues: CASSLPTSVSTDTQYF. The CDR3 DNA reads TGTGCCAGCAGCTTACCGACTAGCGTAAGCACAGATACGCAGTATTTT. The chain has TRBV5-6 and TRBJ2-3; 8 positions agree with TRBD2. This CDR3 region has 16 residues. Germline V gene sequence: CDR1 SGHDT, CDR2 YYEEEE. V trimming: 2 bases; J trimming: 0 bases; junction bases outside the gene matches: 5.

This sequence joins TRBV28 and TRBJ2-5; D is possibly TRBD2 (5 bases). From germline, CDR1 is MDHEN and CDR2 SYDVKM. V dropped 6 bases and J dropped 0 bases, with 11 bases sitting between them. CDR3 length equals 14 residues. This CDR3 reads CASSRGPDQETQYF. The CDR3 coding sequence is TGTGCCAGCAGCCGCGGGCCAGACCAAGAGACCCAGTACTTC.

This clone was seen just once. The chain links TRBV12-3 or TRBV12-4 to TRBJ1-6; 7 positions match TRBD1. The ends lost 6 bases at V and 7 bases at J; junction bases unmatched: 3. The CDR3 runs to 13 residues. Here the CDR3 DNA reads TGTGCCAGCAGGACAGGGTTGAATTCACCCCTCCACTTT. Translation: CASRTGLNSPLHF.